The rows below give T cell receptor beta chains drawn from one sample of a study of blood T cells in healthy people across ages. TCRdb reprocessed the 5' RACE reads via MiXCR and lists one record per CDR3 protein. Among hundreds of thousands of distinct CDR3 sequences listed, over 40% were seen once. Specimen: blood. The origin of the receptors is a man at least 80 years old in good health. CDR3s include the opening cysteine and the closing phenylalanine or tryptophan. Fields, in order: J gene, V gene, CDR3 length, D gene, clone size, CDR3 DNA, CDR3 protein. D genes are given only for firm matches. Expanded clones get a size class; other rows say once, few or many, or leave the size out.

j_gene: TRBJ1-2
v_gene: TRBV7-2
len: 15
d_gene: NA
abundance: NA
CDR3nt: TGTGCCAGCAGCTTAGGGGGCGGCAGGCCCCATGGCTACACCTTC
CDR3aa: CASSLGGGRPHGYTF

j_gene: TRBJ2-7
v_gene: TRBV6-2/TRBV6-3
len: 17
d_gene: NA
abundance: NA
CDR3nt: TGTGCCAGCAGTTATCGATTGTTGGGGGCGGTGAGGTACGAGCAGTACTTC
CDR3aa: CASSYRLLGAVRYEQYF

j_gene: TRBJ2-7
v_gene: TRBV4-2
len: 16
d_gene: NA
abundance: NA
CDR3nt: TGTGCCAGCAGCCCGTTGAGGTCAACTCCTTCCTACGAGCAGTACTTC
CDR3aa: CASSPLRSTPSYEQYF

j_gene: TRBJ2-5
v_gene: TRBV4-3
len: 16
d_gene: TRBD2
abundance: NA
CDR3nt: TGCGCCGGCAGCCAAGTCTTAGCGGGAACTCAAGAGACCCAGTACTTC
CDR3aa: CAGSQVLAGTQETQYF

j_gene: TRBJ2-7
v_gene: TRBV12-3/TRBV12-4
len: 17
d_gene: NA
abundance: few
CDR3nt: TGTGCCAGCAGTTTCCGAGGGAGTCTGCCCAATTACAATGAGCAGTACTTC
CDR3aa: CASSFRGSLPNYNEQYF

j_gene: TRBJ2-2
v_gene: TRBV19
len: 14
d_gene: NA
abundance: once
CDR3nt: TGTGCCAGTAGTCCCCGCCCTGACACTGGCACGCTGTTTTTT
CDR3aa: CASSPRPDTGTLFF

j_gene: TRBJ2-5
v_gene: TRBV29-1
len: 17
d_gene: TRBD2
abundance: NA
CDR3nt: TGCAGCGTTGAACCTTTGCTCCTAGCGGGAGTCCGGAATGAGCAGTACTTC
CDR3aa: CSVEPLLLAGVRNEQYF

j_gene: TRBJ2-1
v_gene: TRBV24-1
len: 16
d_gene: TRBD2
abundance: few
CDR3nt: TGTGCCACCAGTGAATCTAGCGGGAGTGGTTTGTATGAGCAGTTCTTC
CDR3aa: CATSESSGSGLYEQFF

j_gene: TRBJ1-1
v_gene: TRBV28
len: 13
d_gene: NA
abundance: NA
CDR3nt: TGTGCCAGCTCCTGGGGTCCTAGGACTGAAGCTTTCTTT
CDR3aa: CASSWGPRTEAFF

j_gene: TRBJ2-2
v_gene: TRBV11-2
len: 14
d_gene: NA
abundance: NA
CDR3nt: TGTGCCAGCAGCTTAGAGGGGTTGGGCAGGGAGCTGTTTTTT
CDR3aa: CASSLEGLGRELFF

j_gene: TRBJ1-6
v_gene: TRBV14
len: 15
d_gene: NA
abundance: NA
CDR3nt: TGTGCCAGCAGCCCCAGGGTTCCTCCTAATTCACCCCTCCACTTT
CDR3aa: CASSPRVPPNSPLHF

j_gene: TRBJ2-2
v_gene: TRBV13
len: 15
d_gene: TRBD1
abundance: NA
CDR3nt: TGTGCCAGCGGCAAAGGGGGCGCACGGACCGGGGAGCTGTTTTTT
CDR3aa: CASGKGGARTGELFF

j_gene: TRBJ2-7
v_gene: TRBV6-2/TRBV6-3
len: 11
d_gene: NA
abundance: few
CDR3nt: TGTGCCAGCAAGCGGGCTTACGAGCAGTACTTC
CDR3aa: CASKRAYEQYF

j_gene: TRBJ2-5
v_gene: TRBV20-1
len: 11
d_gene: NA
abundance: many
CDR3nt: TGCAGTGTCATCACCCAAGAGACCCAGTACTTC
CDR3aa: CSVITQETQYF

j_gene: TRBJ1-2
v_gene: TRBV7-2
len: 13
d_gene: NA
abundance: NA
CDR3nt: TGTGCCAGCAGCTTAGGGGCAGGGAATGGCTACACCTTC
CDR3aa: CASSLGAGNGYTF

j_gene: TRBJ2-3
v_gene: TRBV29-1
len: 16
d_gene: NA
abundance: many
CDR3nt: TGCAGCGTTGATGGGGGACTCCGAGTTAGCACAGATACGCAGTATTTT
CDR3aa: CSVDGGLRVSTDTQYF

j_gene: TRBJ1-1
v_gene: TRBV6-5
len: 13
d_gene: NA
abundance: NA
CDR3nt: TGTGCCAGCAGTACTCAATTGTACACTGAAGCTTTCTTT
CDR3aa: CASSTQLYTEAFF

j_gene: TRBJ2-7
v_gene: TRBV7-9
len: 15
d_gene: NA
abundance: NA
CDR3nt: TGTGCCAGCAGCTTTAGCCCCCTTGACCCCAACGAGCAGTACTTC
CDR3aa: CASSFSPLDPNEQYF

j_gene: TRBJ1-2
v_gene: TRBV7-2
len: 16
d_gene: NA
abundance: NA
CDR3nt: TGTGCCAGCAACTCCCTCCCTCGGGGTAATGACTATGGCTACACCTTC
CDR3aa: CASNSLPRGNDYGYTF

j_gene: TRBJ2-5
v_gene: TRBV20-1
len: 15
d_gene: NA
abundance: few
CDR3nt: TGCAGTGCTAGAGATCCCCAGGGGGGGGGAAAGGAGCAGTACTTC
CDR3aa: CSARDPQGGGKEQYF

j_gene: TRBJ2-2
v_gene: TRBV10-3
len: 14
d_gene: TRBD1
abundance: NA
CDR3nt: TGTGCCATCGGTCAGGGGGTAAACACCGGGGAGCTGTTTTTT
CDR3aa: CAIGQGVNTGELFF

j_gene: TRBJ2-7
v_gene: TRBV15
len: 12
d_gene: NA
abundance: few
CDR3nt: TGTGCCACCAGCAGAGACAGCTACGAGCAGTACTTC
CDR3aa: CATSRDSYEQYF

j_gene: TRBJ1-5
v_gene: TRBV9
len: 18
d_gene: NA
abundance: NA
CDR3nt: TGTGCCAGCAGCGTATTACTGGGGAGGGAGGATAGCAATCAGCCCCAGCATTTT
CDR3aa: CASSVLLGREDSNQPQHF

j_gene: TRBJ1-2
v_gene: TRBV25-1
len: 12
d_gene: NA
abundance: few
CDR3nt: TGTGCCAGCAGTGGATGGACAGCCCTCTACACCTTC
CDR3aa: CASSGWTALYTF

j_gene: TRBJ2-1
v_gene: TRBV5-8
len: 18
d_gene: TRBD2
abundance: many
CDR3nt: TGTGCCAGCAGCTTGGTTGCGGGAGTAAGGGGAGGGATGAATGAGCAGTTCTTC
CDR3aa: CASSLVAGVRGGMNEQFF

j_gene: TRBJ2-1
v_gene: TRBV11-2
len: 14
d_gene: TRBD2
abundance: NA
CDR3nt: TGTGCCAGCAGCCCCCGACTAGCGGGAAGTGAGCAGTTCTTC
CDR3aa: CASSPRLAGSEQFF